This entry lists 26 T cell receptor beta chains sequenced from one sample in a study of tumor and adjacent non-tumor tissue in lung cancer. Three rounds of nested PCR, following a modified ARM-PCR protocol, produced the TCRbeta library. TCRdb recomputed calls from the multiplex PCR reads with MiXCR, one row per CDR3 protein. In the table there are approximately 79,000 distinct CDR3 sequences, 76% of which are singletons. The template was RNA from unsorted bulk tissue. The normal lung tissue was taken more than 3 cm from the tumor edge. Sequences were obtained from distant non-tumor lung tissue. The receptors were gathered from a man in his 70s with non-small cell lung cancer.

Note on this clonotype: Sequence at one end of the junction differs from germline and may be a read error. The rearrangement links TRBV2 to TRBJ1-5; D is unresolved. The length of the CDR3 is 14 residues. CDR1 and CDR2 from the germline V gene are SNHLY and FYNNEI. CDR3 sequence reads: CARSGLTGNQPQHF. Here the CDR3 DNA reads TGTGCCAGAAGTGGGCTCACGGGCAATCAGCCCCAACATTTT.

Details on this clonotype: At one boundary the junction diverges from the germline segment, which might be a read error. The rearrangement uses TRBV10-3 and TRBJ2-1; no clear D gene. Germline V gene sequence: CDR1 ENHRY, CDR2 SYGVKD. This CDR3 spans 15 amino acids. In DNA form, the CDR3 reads TGTACCATCAGTCAGAAGGCGAGCTCCTACAATGAGCAGTTCTTC. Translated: CTISQKASSYNEQFF.

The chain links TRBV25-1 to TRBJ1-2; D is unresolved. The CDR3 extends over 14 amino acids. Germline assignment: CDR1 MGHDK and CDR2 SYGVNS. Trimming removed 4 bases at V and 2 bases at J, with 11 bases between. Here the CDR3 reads CASSGTAANYGYTF. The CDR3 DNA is TGTGCCAGCAGTGGAACGGCAGCCAACTATGGCTACACCTTC.

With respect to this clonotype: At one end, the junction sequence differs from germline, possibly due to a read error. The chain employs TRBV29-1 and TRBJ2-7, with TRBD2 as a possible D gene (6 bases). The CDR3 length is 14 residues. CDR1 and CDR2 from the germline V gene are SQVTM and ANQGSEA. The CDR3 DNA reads TGCATCGTAGAAAGGGCGGGACCGACCTACGAGCAGTATTTC. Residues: CIVERAGPTYEQYF.

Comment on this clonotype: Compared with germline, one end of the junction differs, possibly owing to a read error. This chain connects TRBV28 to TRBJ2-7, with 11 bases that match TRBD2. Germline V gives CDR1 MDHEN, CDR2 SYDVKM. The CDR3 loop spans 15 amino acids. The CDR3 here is CAGSLLAGGPSEQYF. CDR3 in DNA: TGTGCCGGCAGTCTATTAGCGGGAGGGCCGAGCGAGCAGTACTTC.

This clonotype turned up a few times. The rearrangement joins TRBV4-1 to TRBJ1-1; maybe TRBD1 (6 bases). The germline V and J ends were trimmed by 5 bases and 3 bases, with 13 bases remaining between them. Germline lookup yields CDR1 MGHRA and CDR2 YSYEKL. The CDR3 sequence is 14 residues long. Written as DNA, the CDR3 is TGCGCCAGCAGCTCCGGACAGTTAGACACTGAAGCTTTCTTT. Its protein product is CASSSGQLDTEAFF.

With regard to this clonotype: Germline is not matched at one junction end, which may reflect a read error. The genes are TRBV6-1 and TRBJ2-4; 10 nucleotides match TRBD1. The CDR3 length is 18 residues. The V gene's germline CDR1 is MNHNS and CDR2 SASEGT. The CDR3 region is CASSAGTGDGFTKDIQYF. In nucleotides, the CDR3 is TGTGCCAGCAGCGCCGGGACAGGGGATGGCTTTACCAAAGACATTCAGTACTTC.

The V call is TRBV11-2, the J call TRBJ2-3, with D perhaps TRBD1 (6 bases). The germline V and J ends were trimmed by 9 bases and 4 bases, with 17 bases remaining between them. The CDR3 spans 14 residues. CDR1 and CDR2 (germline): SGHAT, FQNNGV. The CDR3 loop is CARRSQGLSDTQYF. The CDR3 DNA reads TGTGCCAGGAGATCACAGGGATTATCAGATACGCAGTATTTT.

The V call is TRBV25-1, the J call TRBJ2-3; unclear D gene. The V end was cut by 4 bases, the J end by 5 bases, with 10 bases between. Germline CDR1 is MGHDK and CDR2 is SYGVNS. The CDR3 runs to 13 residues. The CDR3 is CASSVPTGDTQYF. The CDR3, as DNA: TGTGCCAGCAGTGTACCGACCGGAGATACGCAGTATTTT.

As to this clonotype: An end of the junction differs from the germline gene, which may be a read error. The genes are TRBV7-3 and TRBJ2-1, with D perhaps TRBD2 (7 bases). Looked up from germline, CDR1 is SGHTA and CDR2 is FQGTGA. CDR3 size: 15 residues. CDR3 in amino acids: CPSSLRQAGVGEQFF. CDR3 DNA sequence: TGTCCCAGCAGCTTAAGACAGGCGGGGGTTGGTGAGCAGTTCTTC.

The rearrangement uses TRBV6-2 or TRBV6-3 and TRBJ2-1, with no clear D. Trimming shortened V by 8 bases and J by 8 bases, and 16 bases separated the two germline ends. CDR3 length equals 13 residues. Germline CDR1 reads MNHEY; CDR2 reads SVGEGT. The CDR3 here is CASAESSHYEQFF. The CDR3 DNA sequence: TGTGCCAGCGCGGAGAGTTCCCACTATGAGCAGTTCTTC.

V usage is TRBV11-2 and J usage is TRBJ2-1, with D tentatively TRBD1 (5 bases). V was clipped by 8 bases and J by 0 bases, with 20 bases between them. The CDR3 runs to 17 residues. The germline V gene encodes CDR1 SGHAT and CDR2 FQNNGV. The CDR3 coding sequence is TGTGCCAGCGTATGGGGCTCCAGGGCCGCCTCCTACAATGAGCAGTTCTTC. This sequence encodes CASVWGSRAASYNEQFF.

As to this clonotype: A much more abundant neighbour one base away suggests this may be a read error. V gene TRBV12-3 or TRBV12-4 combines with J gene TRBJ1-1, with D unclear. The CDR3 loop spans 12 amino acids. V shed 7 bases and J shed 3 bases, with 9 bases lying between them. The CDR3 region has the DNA TGTGCCAGCAAGGGAAGGGACACTGAAGCTTTCTTT. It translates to CASKGRDTEAFF.

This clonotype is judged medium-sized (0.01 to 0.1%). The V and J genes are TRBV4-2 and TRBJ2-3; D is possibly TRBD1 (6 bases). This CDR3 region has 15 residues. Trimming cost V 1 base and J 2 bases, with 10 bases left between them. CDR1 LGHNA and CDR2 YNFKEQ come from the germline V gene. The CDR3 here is CASSQADRTTDTQYF. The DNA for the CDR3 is TGTGCCAGCAGCCAAGCGGACAGAACCACAGATACGCAGTATTTT.

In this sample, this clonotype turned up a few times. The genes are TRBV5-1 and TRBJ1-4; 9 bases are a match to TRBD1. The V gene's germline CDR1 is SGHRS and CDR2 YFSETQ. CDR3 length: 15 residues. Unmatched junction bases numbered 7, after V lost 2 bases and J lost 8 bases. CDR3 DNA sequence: TGCGCCAGCAGCTTTGACGGACAGGGGAGGGAAAAACTGTTTTTT. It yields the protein CASSFDGQGREKLFF.

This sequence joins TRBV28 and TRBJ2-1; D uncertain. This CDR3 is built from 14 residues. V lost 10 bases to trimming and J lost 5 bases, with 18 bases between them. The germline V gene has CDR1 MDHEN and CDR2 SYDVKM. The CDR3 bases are TGTGCCAACCATAGTAGTGGGATTGACAATGAGCAGTTCTTC. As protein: CANHSSGIDNEQFF.

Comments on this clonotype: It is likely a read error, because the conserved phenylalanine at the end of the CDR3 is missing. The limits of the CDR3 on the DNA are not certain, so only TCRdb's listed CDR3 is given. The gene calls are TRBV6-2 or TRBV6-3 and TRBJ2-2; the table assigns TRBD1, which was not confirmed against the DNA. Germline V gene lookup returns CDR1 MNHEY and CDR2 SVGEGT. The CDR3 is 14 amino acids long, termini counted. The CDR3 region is CASKRGRNTGELFY.

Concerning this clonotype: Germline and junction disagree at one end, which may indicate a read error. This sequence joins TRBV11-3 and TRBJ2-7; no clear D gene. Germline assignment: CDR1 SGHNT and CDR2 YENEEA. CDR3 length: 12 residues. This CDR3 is CASNLFRYEQYF. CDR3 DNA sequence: TGTGCCAGCAACTTATTTCGGTACGAGCAGTACTTC.

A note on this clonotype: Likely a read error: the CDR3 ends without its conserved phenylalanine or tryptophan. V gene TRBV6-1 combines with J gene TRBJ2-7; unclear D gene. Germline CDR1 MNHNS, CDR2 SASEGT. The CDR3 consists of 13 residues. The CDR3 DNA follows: TGTCCCAGCAAGTTCGGCAGCTCCTACGAGCAGTACCTC. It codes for CPSKFGSSYEQYL.

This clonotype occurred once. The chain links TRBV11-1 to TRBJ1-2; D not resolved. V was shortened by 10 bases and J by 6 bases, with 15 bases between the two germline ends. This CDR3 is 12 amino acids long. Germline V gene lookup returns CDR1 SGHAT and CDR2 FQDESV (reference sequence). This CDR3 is CAINLYRNGYTF. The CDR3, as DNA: TGTGCCATCAACTTATACAGAAATGGCTACACCTTC.

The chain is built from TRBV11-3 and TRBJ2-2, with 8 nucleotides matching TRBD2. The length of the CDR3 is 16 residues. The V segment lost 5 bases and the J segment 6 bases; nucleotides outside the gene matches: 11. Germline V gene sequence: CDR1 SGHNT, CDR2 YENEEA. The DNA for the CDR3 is TGTGCCAGCAGCGGCCAGGCGGTAGCGGGGCCCGGGGAGCTGTTTTTT. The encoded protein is CASSGQAVAGPGELFF.

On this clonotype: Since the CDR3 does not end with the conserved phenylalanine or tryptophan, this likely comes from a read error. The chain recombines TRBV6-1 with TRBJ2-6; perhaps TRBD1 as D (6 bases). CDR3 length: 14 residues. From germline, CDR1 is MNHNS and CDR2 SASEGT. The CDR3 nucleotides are TGTGCCAGCAGTGAGGGGGCTGGGGCCAATGTCCTGACTATC. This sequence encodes CASSEGAGANVLTI.

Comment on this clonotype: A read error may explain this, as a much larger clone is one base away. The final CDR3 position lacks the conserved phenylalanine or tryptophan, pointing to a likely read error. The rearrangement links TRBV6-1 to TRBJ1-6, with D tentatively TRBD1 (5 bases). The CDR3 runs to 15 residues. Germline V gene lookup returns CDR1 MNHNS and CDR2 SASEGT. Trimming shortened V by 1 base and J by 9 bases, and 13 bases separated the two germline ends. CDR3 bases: TGTGCCAGCAGTGAAGGAGGGGTTGACAGTTCACCCCTCCACATT. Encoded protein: CASSEGGVDSSPLHI.

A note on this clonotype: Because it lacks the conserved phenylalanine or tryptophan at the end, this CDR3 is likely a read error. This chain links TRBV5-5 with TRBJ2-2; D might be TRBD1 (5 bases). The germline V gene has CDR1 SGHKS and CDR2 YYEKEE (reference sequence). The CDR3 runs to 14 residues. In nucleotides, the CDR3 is TGTGCCAGCAGCTTAGGGGTCTACCCCGGTGAGCTGTTTTAT. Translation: CASSLGVYPGELFY.

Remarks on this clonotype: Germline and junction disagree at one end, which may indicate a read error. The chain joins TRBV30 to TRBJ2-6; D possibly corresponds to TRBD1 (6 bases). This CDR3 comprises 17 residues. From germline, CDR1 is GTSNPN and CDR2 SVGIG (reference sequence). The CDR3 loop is CAWSRQETLSGVNVLTF. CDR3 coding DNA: TGTGCCTGGAGTAGACAGGAAACACTCTCTGGGGTCAACGTCCTGACTTTC. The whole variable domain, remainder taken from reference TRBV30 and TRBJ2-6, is SQTIHQWPATLVQPVGSPLSLECTVEGTSNPNLYWYRQAAGRGLQLLFYSVGIGQISSEVPQNLSASRPQDRQFILSSKKLLLSDSGFYLCAWSRQETLSGVNVLTFGAGSRLTVL.

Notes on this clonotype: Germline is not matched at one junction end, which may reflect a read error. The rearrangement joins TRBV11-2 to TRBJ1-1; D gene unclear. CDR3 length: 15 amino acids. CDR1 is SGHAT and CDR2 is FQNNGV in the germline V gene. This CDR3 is CSSSFAHSRNTKAFF. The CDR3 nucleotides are TGTTCCAGCAGCTTCGCCCATTCAAGGAACACTAAGGCTTTCTTT.